These 3 T cell receptor beta chains were sequenced from one sample in a study of graft-versus-host responses after intestinal transplantation. The assay was immunoSEQ multiplex PCR, and TCRdb's table has in-frame clones only and misses some. The table includes more than 10,000 clones, around 30% detected once. Labeling with CFSE marked 200,000 or so responder cells, which were plated with 200,000 or so irradiated, violet-dye-labeled stimulator cells. The input for sequencing was alloreactive CD8+ T cells from a mixed lymphocyte reaction culture, taken before intestinal transplant. Documented subset: CFSE-low proliferating T cells sorted from roughly six-day pre-transplant mixed lymphocyte reaction (GvH or HvG direction). The origin of the receptors is a human patient who received an intestinal transplant.

In its sample, this clone is medium-sized (0.01 to 0.1%). The chain is built from TRBV12-1 and TRBJ2-7; the DNA was not used to check the table's D call, TRBD2. TRBV12-1 is tagged as a pseudogene. The CDR3 is made up of 18 amino acids. The CDR3 loop is CASSSRRGAYPSSYEQYF. The CDR3 DNA follows: TGTGCCAGCAGCTCCCGGAGGGGCGCGTACCCTAGCTCCTACGAGCAGTACTTC.

V gene TRBV6-5 combines with J gene TRBJ2-5; TRBD2 matches 15 bases. CDR3 length: 15 amino acids. Germline CDR1 reads MNHEY; CDR2 reads SVGAGI. V shed 10 bases, J shed 5 bases, and the junction held 8 bases outside the gene matches. In DNA, the CDR3 is TGTGCCACGGGACTAGCGGGGGGCCAGGGGGAGACCCAGTACTTC. Translating gives CATGLAGGQGETQYF.

About this clone: An end of the junction does not agree with germline; a read error may underlie this. The V and J genes are TRBV6-5 and TRBJ2-7; TRBD1 matches 9 bases. Germline CDR1 and CDR2: MNHEY and SVGAGI. The CDR3 loop spans 15 amino acids. CDR3 coding DNA: TGTACCAGCAGTTACGCGGGACAGGGACTCTACGAGCAGTACTTC. It encodes CTSSYAGQGLYEQYF.